The text below deals with one T cell receptor (beta chain). Germline values: CDR1 SQVTM, CDR2 ANQGSEA. V shed 6 bases, J shed 4 bases, and the junction held 5 bases outside the gene matches. CDR3 length: 14 amino acids. This entry comes from a study of beta chain features in type 1 diabetes. All of the isolated RNA was reverse transcribed, so expressed TCRB transcripts were sequenced. The assay was immunoSEQ multiplex PCR, and TCRdb's table has in-frame clones only and misses some. The sample carries about 16,000 clones, less than 60% recorded once. The rearrangement uses TRBV29-1 and TRBJ2-2, with 10 bases fitting TRBD1. The sequence was obtained from a woman between 18 and 30 years old in good health. The source material was stem cell memory CD4+ T cells from blood. The CDR3 sequence: CSVHRDRGTGELFF. The CDR3 DNA follows: TGCAGCGTGCACCGGGACAGGGGCACCGGGGAGCTGTTTTTT.